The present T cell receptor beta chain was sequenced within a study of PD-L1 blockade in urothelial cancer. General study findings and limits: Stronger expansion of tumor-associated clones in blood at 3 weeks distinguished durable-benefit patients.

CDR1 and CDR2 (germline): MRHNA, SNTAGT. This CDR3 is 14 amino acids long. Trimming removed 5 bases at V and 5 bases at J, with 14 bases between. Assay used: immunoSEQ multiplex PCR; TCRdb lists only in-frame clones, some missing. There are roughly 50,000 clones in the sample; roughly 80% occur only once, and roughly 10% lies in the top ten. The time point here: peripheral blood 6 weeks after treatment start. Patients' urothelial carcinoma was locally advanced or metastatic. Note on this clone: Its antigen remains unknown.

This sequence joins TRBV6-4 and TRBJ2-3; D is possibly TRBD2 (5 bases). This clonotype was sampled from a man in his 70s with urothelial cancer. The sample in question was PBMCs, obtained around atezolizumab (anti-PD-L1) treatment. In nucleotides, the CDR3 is TGTGCCAGCAGTCTCATAGGGAGCGGAGATACGCAGTATTTT. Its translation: CASSLIGSGDTQYF.